This T cell receptor (beta chain) was sequenced in a study of Graves' ophthalmopathy and Graves' hyperthyroidism. Findings and caveats of the study: Among thyroid clonotypes expanded above 0.001 frequency, most also appeared in blood. Sensitivity of about 90% and specificity of 65% to 83% were achieved when a 13-signature model separated ophthalmopathy from stable hyperthyroidism. Prediction of ophthalmopathy progression reached about 71% sensitivity and 72% to 75% specificity.

The sequenced template was RNA, covering the TCR beta CDR3 region. The authors performed first-round RT-PCR with HTBI primers and then a second-round multiplex PCR. TCRdb reprocessed the multiplex PCR reads via MiXCR and lists one record per CDR3 protein. Here the sample spans roughly 60,000 distinct CDR3 sequences, approximately 50% being singletons. Turning to this clonotype: Its antigen is as yet unknown.

Ophthalmopathy cases showed moderate-to-severe activity, scoring CAS ≥3 and NOSPECS ≥4, with duration under 3 months. Looked up from germline, CDR1 is KGHDR and CDR2 is SFDVKD. The CDR3 runs to 14 residues. V was pared by 4 bases and J by 4 bases, with 10 bases between. The sample taken for sequencing was peripheral blood. The genes are TRBV24-1 and TRBJ1-3, with a possible D match to TRBD1 (5 bases). The receptor's source is an adult woman with Graves' ophthalmopathy. The CDR3 here is CATSDPTAGNTIYF. As DNA, the CDR3 is TGTGCCACCAGTGACCCGACAGCCGGAAACACCATATATTTT.